This T cell receptor beta chain was recorded in a study of T cells in localized non-small cell lung cancer. The V end lost 7 bases, the J end lost 6 bases, and 21 bases lay between the germline ends. CDR1 and CDR2 (germline): LNHDA, SQIVND (reference sequence). CDR3 size: 15 residues. Notes on the study in general: Uninvolved adjacent lung showed higher T cell clonality than tumor. Turning up in adjacent lung were a median about 56 of the top 100 tumor clones. Because researchers sequenced only one region of the tumor, heterogeneity is still possible.

The adjacent lung that was sampled lay at least 2 cm from the tumor margin and showed no atypia. The data were produced by immunoSEQ multiplex PCR, yet TCRdb's version contains in-frame clones alone and is incomplete. The data contain roughly 1,300 clones, less than 30% of them singletons. This clone was picked up a small number of times. Its target is unknown. Sample: normal lung tissue next to the tumor, taken before any cancer treatment. This TCR was recovered from a woman between 35 and 75 years old with stage I squamous cell lung carcinoma. The J gene is TRBJ1-2, the V gene TRBV19; perhaps TRBD1 as D (5 bases). The CDR3 DNA follows: TGTGCCAGTATTTCAGGGAGGGCCTCTGGCCATGGCTACACCTTC. Translating it yields CASISGRASGHGYTF.